The clone carrying this T cell receptor (beta chain) is medium-sized within its sample. Its antigen remains unknown. Sequencing was performed with immunoSEQ multiplex PCR; in TCRdb, only in-frame clones are kept and a portion is missing. This table holds 3,500 to 5,000 clones, 30% found once. Between the trimmed V and J ends, which lost 7 bases and 5 bases, there was a span of 17 bases. From germline, CDR1 is SGHNT and CDR2 YENEEA. The CDR3 has 14 amino acids. This record comes from a study of T cells in localized non-small cell lung cancer. Overall study results and limits: Uninvolved adjacent lung had higher T cell clonality than tumor and all other tissues. Appearing in adjacent lung were a median about 50 of the top 100 tumor clones. Because researchers sequenced only one region of the tumor, heterogeneity is still possible.

This specimen consisted of lung tumor tissue, obtained before any cancer treatment. The V gene is TRBV11-3, the J gene TRBJ2-5; D tentatively reads TRBD1 or TRBD2 (7 bases each). The TCR originated in a male donor older than 55 with stage III lung adenocarcinoma. The CDR3 nucleotides read TGTGCCAGCATCCGAGGGAGGGGGCTTGAGACCCAGTACTTC. Its translation is CASIRGRGLETQYF. Combining the CDR3 with reference TRBV11-3 and TRBJ2-5 gives the whole variable domain EAGVVQSPRYKIIEKKQPVAFWCNPISGHNTLYWYLQNLGQGPELLIRYENEEAVDDSQLPKDRFSAERLKGVDSTLKIQPAELGDSAVYLCASIRGRGLETQYFGPGTRLLVL.